This TCR beta chain was observed in a study of cytomegalovirus exposure and HLA in healthy donors. Germline-derived CDR1 and CDR2 are SGDLS and YYNGEE. This CDR3 contains 15 residues. V was shortened by 1 base and J by 3 bases, with 12 bases between the two germline ends. A multiplex PCR was run with 60 Vbeta primers and 13 Jbeta primers. TCRdb's table, derived via immunoSEQ multiplex PCR, lists solely in-frame clones and lacks some. This table holds 150,000 to 200,000 clones. This receptor was identified in a woman aged 18-29 years in good health and CMV-seropositive. Sequencing was carried out using PBMCs. This chain joins TRBV9 and TRBJ2-3; D possibly corresponds to TRBD1 (8 bases). CDR3 residues: CASSVYRGGTDTQYF. The CDR3 region has the DNA TGTGCCAGCAGCGTATACAGGGGGGGGACAGATACGCAGTATTTT.